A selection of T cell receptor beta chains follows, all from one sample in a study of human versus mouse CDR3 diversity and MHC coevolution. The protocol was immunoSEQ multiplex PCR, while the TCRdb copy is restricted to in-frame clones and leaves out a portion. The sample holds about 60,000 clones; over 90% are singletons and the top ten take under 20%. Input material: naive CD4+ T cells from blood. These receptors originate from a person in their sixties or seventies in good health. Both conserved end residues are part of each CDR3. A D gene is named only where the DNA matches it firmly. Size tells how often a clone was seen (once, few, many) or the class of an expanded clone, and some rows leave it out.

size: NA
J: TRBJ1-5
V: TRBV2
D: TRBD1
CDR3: CASSLDRGQPQHF
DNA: TGTGCCAGCAGCCTTGACAGGGGCCAGCCCCAGCATTTT

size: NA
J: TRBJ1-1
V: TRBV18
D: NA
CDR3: CASSPSGAEAFF
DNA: TGTGCCAGCTCACCATCAGGGGCTGAAGCTTTCTTT

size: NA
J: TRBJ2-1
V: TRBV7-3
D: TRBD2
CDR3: CASSLTGVASGNEQFF
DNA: TGTGCCAGCAGCTTAACGGGGGTAGCTAGCGGCAATGAGCAGTTCTTC

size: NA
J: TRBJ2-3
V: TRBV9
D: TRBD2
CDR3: CASSVAGGGFTDTQYF
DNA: TGTGCCAGCAGCGTAGCGGGAGGGGGTTTCACAGATACGCAGTATTTT

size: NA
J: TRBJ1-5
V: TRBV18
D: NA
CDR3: CASSPDSNQPQHF
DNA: TGTGCCAGCTCTCCGGACAGTAATCAGCCCCAGCATTTT

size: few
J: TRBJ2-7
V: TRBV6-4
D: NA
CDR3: CASRAPRLSSYEQYF
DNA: TGTGCCAGCAGGGCCCCTAGGCTAAGCTCCTACGAGCAGTACTTC

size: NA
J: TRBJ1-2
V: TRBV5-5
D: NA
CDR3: CASSYGPGSAYGYTF
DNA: TGTGCCAGCAGCTACGGTCCGGGGTCCGCCTATGGCTACACCTTC

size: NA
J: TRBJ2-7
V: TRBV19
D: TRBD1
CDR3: CASSIQTGGKQYF
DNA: TGTGCCAGTAGTATTCAGACAGGGGGCAAGCAGTACTTC

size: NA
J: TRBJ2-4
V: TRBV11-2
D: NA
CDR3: CASSLGTKAKNIQYF
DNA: TGTGCCAGCAGCTTAGGAACTAAAGCCAAAAACATTCAGTACTTC

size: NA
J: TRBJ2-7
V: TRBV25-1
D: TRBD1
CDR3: CASSETGGRREQYF
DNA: TGTGCCAGCAGTGAAACAGGGGGCCGTCGGGAGCAGTACTTC

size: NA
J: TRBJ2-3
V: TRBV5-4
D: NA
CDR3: CASSFRGTDTQYF
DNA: TGTGCCAGCAGCTTTCGGGGGACAGATACGCAGTATTTT

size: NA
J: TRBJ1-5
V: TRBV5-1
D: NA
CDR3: CASSLFGLGNQPQHF
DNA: TGCGCCAGCAGCTTGTTTGGGCTCGGCAATCAGCCCCAGCATTTT

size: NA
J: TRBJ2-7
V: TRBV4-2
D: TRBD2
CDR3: CASSQDRNSGDYEQYF
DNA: TGTGCCAGCAGCCAAGATCGAAATAGCGGGGACTACGAGCAGTACTTC

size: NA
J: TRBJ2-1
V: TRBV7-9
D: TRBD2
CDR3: CASSSLAGASYNEQFF
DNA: TGTGCCAGCAGCTCGCTAGCGGGAGCTTCTTACAATGAGCAGTTCTTC

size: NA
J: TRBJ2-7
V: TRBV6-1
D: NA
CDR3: CASVGRTRGYEQYF
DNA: TGTGCCAGCGTAGGCCGAACTAGAGGTTACGAGCAGTACTTC

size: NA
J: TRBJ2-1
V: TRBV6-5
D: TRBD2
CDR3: CASSLAGGPGNEQFF
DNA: TGTGCCAGCAGTCTAGCGGGAGGGCCGGGGAATGAGCAGTTCTTC

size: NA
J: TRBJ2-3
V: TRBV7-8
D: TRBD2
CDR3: CASSFSGRGKTDTQYF
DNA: TGTGCCAGCAGCTTTAGCGGGAGAGGGAAAACAGATACGCAGTATTTT

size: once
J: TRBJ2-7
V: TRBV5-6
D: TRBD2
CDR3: CASSPFKTSGEQYF
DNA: TGTGCCAGCAGCCCGTTCAAGACTAGCGGAGAGCAGTACTTC

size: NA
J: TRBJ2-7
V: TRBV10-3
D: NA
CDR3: CAISERGTSSYEQYF
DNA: TGTGCCATCAGTGAGCGTGGGACATCATCCTACGAGCAGTACTTC

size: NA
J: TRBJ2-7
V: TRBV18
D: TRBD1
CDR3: CASSPSLGQGTYGEQYF
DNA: TGTGCCAGCTCACCCTCTCTGGGACAGGGGACCTACGGGGAGCAGTACTTC

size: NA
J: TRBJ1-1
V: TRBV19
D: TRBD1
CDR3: CASSPDREWNTEAFF
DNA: TGTGCCAGTAGTCCGGACAGGGAATGGAACACTGAAGCTTTCTTT

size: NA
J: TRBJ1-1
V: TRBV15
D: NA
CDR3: CATTAGGLPEAFF
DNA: TGTGCCACCACGGCGGGGGGACTCCCTGAAGCTTTCTTT

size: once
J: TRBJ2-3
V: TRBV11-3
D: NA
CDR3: CASSLGSETQYF
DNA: TGTGCCAGCAGCTTAGGGAGCGAGACGCAGTATTTT

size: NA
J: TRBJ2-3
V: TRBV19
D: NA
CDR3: CASSSKRDTQYF
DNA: TGTGCCAGTAGTTCCAAGAGGGATACGCAGTATTTT

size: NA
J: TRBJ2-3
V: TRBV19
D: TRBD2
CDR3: CASGTSGRFGDTQYF
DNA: TGTGCCAGTGGGACTAGCGGGAGATTTGGCGATACGCAGTATTTT

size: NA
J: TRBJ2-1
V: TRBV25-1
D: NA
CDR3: CASSVGGTNYNEQFF
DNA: TGTGCCAGCAGTGTGGGAGGCACCAACTACAATGAGCAGTTCTTC

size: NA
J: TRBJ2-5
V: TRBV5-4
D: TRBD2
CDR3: CASSLGLAGGRETQYF
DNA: TGTGCCAGCAGCTTGGGGCTAGCGGGAGGGCGAGAGACCCAGTACTTC

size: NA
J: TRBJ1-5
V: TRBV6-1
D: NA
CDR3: CASSEDRTAGGNQPQHF
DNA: TGTGCCAGCAGTGAAGATAGGACAGCCGGTGGCAATCAGCCCCAGCATTTT

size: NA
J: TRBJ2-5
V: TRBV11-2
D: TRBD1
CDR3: CASSFDPTGETQYF
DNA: TGTGCCAGCAGCTTCGACCCGACAGGGGAGACCCAGTACTTC

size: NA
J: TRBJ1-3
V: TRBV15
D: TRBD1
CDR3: CATSLPIQGTGGNTIYF
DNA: TGTGCCACCAGCCTCCCCATACAGGGGACCGGGGGAAACACCATATATTTT

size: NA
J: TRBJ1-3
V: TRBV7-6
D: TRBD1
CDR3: CASSTRQGQGNTIYF
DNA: TGTGCCAGCAGCACCCGACAGGGTCAAGGAAACACCATATATTTT

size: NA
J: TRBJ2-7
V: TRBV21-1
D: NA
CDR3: CASSKLSGRPTYEQYF
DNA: TGTGCCAGCAGCAAGCTGAGCGGGAGGCCCACCTACGAGCAGTACTTC

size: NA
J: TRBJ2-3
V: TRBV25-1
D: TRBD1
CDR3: CATRGDRAPDTQYF
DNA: TGTGCCACCCGAGGGGACAGGGCTCCAGATACGCAGTATTTT

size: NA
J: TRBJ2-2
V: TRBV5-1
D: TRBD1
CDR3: CASSVGQGVSNTGELFF
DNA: TGCGCCAGCAGCGTAGGACAGGGGGTCTCGAACACCGGGGAGCTGTTTTTT

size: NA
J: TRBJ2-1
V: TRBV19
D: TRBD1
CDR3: CASSPRRQGAGNEQFF
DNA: TGTGCCAGTAGTCCCCGCCGACAGGGGGCTGGCAATGAGCAGTTCTTC

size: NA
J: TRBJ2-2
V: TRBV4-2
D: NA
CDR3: CASSPPASDTGELFF
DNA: TGTGCCAGCAGCCCCCCCGCTTCGGACACCGGGGAGCTGTTTTTT

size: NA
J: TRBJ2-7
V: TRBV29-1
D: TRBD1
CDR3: CSVRGQPGYYEQYF
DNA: TGCAGCGTTCGGGGACAGCCCGGATACTACGAGCAGTACTTC

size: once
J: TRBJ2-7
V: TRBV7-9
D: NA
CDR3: CASAALGGEQYF
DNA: TGTGCCAGCGCTGCACTGGGGGGCGAGCAGTACTTC

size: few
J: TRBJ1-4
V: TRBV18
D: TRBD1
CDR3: CASSLVDRDEKLFF
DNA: TGTGCCAGCTCACTCGTCGACAGGGACGAAAAACTGTTTTTT

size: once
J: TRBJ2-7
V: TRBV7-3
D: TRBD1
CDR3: CASSLDRQSYEQYF
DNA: TGTGCCAGCAGCCTGGACAGGCAGTCCTACGAGCAGTACTTC

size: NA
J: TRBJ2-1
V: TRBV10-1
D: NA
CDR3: CASSESTTENRRDEQFF
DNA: TGCGCCAGCAGTGAAAGCACGACAGAAAACCGTCGAGATGAGCAGTTCTTC

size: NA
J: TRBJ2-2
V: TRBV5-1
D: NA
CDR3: CASSHLGPGELFF
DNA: TGCGCCAGCAGCCACCTGGGGCCCGGGGAGCTGTTTTTT

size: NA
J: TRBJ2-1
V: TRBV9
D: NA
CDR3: CASSVAGAPNYNEQFF
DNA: TGTGCCAGCAGCGTCGCGGGGGCACCGAACTACAATGAGCAGTTCTTC

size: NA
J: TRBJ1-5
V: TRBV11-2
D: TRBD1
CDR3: CASSAGGAFGQPQHF
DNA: TGTGCCAGCAGCGCAGGGGGCGCATTTGGGCAGCCCCAGCATTTT

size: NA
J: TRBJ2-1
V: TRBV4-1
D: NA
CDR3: CASSQGLWRDLYNEQFF
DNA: TGCGCCAGCAGCCAAGGGCTATGGCGGGACCTCTACAATGAGCAGTTCTTC

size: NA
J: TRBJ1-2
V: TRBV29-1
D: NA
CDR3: CSTDGGGKNYGYTF
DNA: TGCAGCACTGATGGTGGGGGGAAAAACTATGGCTACACCTTC

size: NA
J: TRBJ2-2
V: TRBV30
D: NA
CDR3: CAWINPGELFF
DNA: TGTGCCTGGATAAATCCCGGGGAGCTGTTTTTT

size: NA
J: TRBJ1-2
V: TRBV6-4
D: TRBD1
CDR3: CASSSDRDFF
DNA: TGTGCCAGCAGTTCGGACAGGGACTTCTTC

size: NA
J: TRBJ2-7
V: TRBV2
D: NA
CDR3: CASNWDKSYEQYF
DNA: TGTGCCAGCAATTGGGACAAGTCCTACGAGCAGTACTTC

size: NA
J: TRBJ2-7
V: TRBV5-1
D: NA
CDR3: CASSLSGQWAYEQYF
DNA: TGCGCCAGCAGCTTGTCAGGACAGTGGGCATACGAGCAGTACTTC

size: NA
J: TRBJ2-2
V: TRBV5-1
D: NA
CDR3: CASSLASVSNTGELFF
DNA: TGCGCCAGCAGCTTGGCTAGCGTCTCGAACACCGGGGAGCTGTTTTTT

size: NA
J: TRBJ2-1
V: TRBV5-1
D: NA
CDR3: CASSPSGGNNEQFF
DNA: TGCGCCAGCAGTCCCTCCGGAGGGAACAATGAGCAGTTCTTC

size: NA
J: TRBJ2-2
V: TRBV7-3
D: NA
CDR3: CASRSNGGANTGELFF
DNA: TGTGCCAGCAGATCAAATGGGGGCGCGAACACCGGGGAGCTGTTTTTT

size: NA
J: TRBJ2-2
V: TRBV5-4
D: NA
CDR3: CASSLNGGPGELFF
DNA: TGTGCCAGCAGCTTGAACGGGGGGCCCGGGGAGCTGTTTTTT

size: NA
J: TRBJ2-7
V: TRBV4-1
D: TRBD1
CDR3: CASSQDPGQSSYEQYF
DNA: TGCGCCAGCAGCCAAGATCCGGGACAGAGCTCCTACGAGCAGTACTTC

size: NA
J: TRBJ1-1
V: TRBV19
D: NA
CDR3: CASSGTTNTEAFF
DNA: TGTGCCAGTAGCGGGACAACCAACACTGAAGCTTTCTTT

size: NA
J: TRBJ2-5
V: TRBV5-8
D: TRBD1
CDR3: CASSSWTGEETQYF
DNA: TGTGCCAGCAGCTCCTGGACAGGGGAAGAGACCCAGTACTTC

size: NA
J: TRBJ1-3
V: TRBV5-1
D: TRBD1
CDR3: CASSPGTGDLFSGNTIYF
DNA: TGCGCCAGCAGCCCCGGGACAGGGGACCTCTTCTCTGGAAACACCATATATTTT

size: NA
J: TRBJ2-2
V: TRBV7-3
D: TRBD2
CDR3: CASSLFSRRGAGTGELFF
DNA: TGTGCCAGCAGCTTATTCAGTCGGCGGGGGGCGGGCACCGGGGAGCTGTTTTTT

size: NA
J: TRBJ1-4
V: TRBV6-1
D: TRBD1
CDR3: CASSGTGGKVEKLFF
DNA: TGTGCCAGCAGTGGCACAGGGGGCAAGGTTGAAAAACTGTTTTTT